This section outlines one T cell receptor beta chain sequence together with its context. The data stem from a study of identical twins. TCRdb re-analysed the 5' RACE reads in MiXCR, keeping a single row per CDR3 protein. The table shows some 790,000 distinct CDR3 sequences, with roughly 18% occurring only once. The data also belong to a second study, concerning T cells expressing NK-cell markers. That work adds: The study drew TCR beta repertoires from sorted CD3+CD56+NKG2C+, CD3+CD56+NKG2C- and CD3+CD56-NKG2C+ T cells.

This receptor was obtained from a young woman in good health. Sequences were obtained from PBMCs.

In nucleotides, the CDR3 is TGTGCCAGCAGCCCGGGCGAGGGGAGGGGCCCCTACGAGCAGTACTTC. Translating gives CASSPGEGRGPYEQYF. This chain connects TRBV27 to TRBJ2-7; TRBD2 matches at 7 bases. CDR3 length: 16 residues. Trimming cost V 6 bases and J 2 bases; bases outside gene matches: 13. Germline lookup yields CDR1 MNHEY and CDR2 SMNVEV (reference sequence).